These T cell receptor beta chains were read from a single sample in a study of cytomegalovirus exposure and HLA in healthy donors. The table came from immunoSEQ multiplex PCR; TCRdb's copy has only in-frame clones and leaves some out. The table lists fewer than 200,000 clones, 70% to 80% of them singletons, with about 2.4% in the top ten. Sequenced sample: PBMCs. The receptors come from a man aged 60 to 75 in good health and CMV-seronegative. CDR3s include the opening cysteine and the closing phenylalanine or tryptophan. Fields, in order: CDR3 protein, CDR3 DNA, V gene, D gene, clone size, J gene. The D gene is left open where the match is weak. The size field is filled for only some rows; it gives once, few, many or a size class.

CDR3aa: CASSFLAGGLNEQFF; CDR3nt: TGTGCCAGCAGCTTTTTAGCGGGAGGACTGAATGAGCAGTTCTTC; v_gene: TRBV7-9; d_gene: TRBD2; abundance: NA; j_gene: TRBJ2-1
CDR3aa: CASSLAGFTNYGYTF; CDR3nt: TGCGCCAGCAGCTTGGCGGGATTTACTAACTATGGCTACACCTTC; v_gene: TRBV5-1; d_gene: NA; abundance: once; j_gene: TRBJ1-2
CDR3aa: CASSLGVVFGYTF; CDR3nt: TGTGCCAGTAGTCTGGGAGTGGTGTTTGGCTACACCTTC; v_gene: TRBV19; d_gene: NA; abundance: NA; j_gene: TRBJ1-2
CDR3aa: CASSTDAGTDEKLFF; CDR3nt: TGCGCCAGCAGCACCGATGCCGGGACAGATGAAAAACTGTTTTTT; v_gene: TRBV5-1; d_gene: TRBD1; abundance: few; j_gene: TRBJ1-4
CDR3aa: CSVEEVQIGTQYF; CDR3nt: TGCAGCGTTGAGGAGGTCCAAATCGGGACCCAGTACTTC; v_gene: TRBV29-1; d_gene: NA; abundance: NA; j_gene: TRBJ2-5
CDR3aa: CASRSRTGITYEQYF; CDR3nt: TGCGCCAGTCGTTCGCGGACAGGGATAACCTACGAGCAGTACTTC; v_gene: TRBV5-1; d_gene: TRBD1; abundance: NA; j_gene: TRBJ2-7
CDR3aa: CASSSTSGATYNEQFF; CDR3nt: TGCGCCAGCAGCTCCACTAGCGGGGCCACGTACAATGAGCAGTTCTTC; v_gene: TRBV5-1; d_gene: TRBD2; abundance: NA; j_gene: TRBJ2-1
CDR3aa: CAWTVSNAQYF; CDR3nt: TGTGCCTGGACCGTTAGCAATGCGCAGTATTTT; v_gene: TRBV30; d_gene: NA; abundance: NA; j_gene: TRBJ2-3
CDR3aa: CASSLRQGLPDTQYF; CDR3nt: TGTGCCAGCAGCCTGAGACAGGGGCTCCCAGATACGCAGTATTTT; v_gene: TRBV6-5; d_gene: TRBD1; abundance: once; j_gene: TRBJ2-3
CDR3aa: CASSERGSGVGYNEQFF; CDR3nt: TGTGCCAGCAGTGAAAGGGGTAGCGGGGTTGGCTACAATGAGCAGTTCTTC; v_gene: TRBV6-1; d_gene: TRBD2; abundance: NA; j_gene: TRBJ2-1
CDR3aa: CASSMGQVQYF; CDR3nt: TGTGCCAGCAGTATGGGACAAGTGCAGTACTTC; v_gene: TRBV6-1; d_gene: NA; abundance: NA; j_gene: TRBJ2-7
CDR3aa: CASSQRRPGLAGPRTGELFF; CDR3nt: TGCGCCAGCAGCCAAAGGAGGCCCGGACTAGCGGGACCCCGCACCGGGGAGCTGTTTTTT; v_gene: TRBV4-3; d_gene: TRBD2; abundance: NA; j_gene: TRBJ2-2
CDR3aa: CASSIGQGWDYGYTF; CDR3nt: TGTGCCAGCAGTATAGGACAGGGATGGGACTATGGCTACACCTTC; v_gene: TRBV28; d_gene: TRBD1; abundance: NA; j_gene: TRBJ1-2
CDR3aa: CASSLTSGGSTDTQYF; CDR3nt: TGTGCCAGCAGCTTAACTAGCGGGGGTAGCACAGATACGCAGTATTTT; v_gene: TRBV7-9; d_gene: TRBD2; abundance: once; j_gene: TRBJ2-3
CDR3aa: CASSRYFTELQVTPYEQYF; CDR3nt: TGTGCCAGCAGCCGCTACTTCACAGAATTACAGGTGACCCCCTACGAGCAGTACTTC; v_gene: TRBV11-2; d_gene: NA; abundance: few; j_gene: TRBJ2-7
CDR3aa: CASSQQGGGNTEAFF; CDR3nt: TGCGCCAGCAGCCAACAGGGGGGCGGGAACACTGAAGCTTTCTTT; v_gene: TRBV5-1; d_gene: TRBD1; abundance: NA; j_gene: TRBJ1-1
CDR3aa: CASSVAVAISGANVLTF; CDR3nt: TGTGCCAGCAGCGTAGCTGTGGCCATCTCTGGGGCCAACGTCCTGACTTTC; v_gene: TRBV9; d_gene: NA; abundance: NA; j_gene: TRBJ2-6
CDR3aa: CASKSSYNSPLHF; CDR3nt: TGTGCCAGCAAGAGCTCCTATAATTCACCCCTCCACTTT; v_gene: TRBV27; d_gene: NA; abundance: many; j_gene: TRBJ1-6
CDR3aa: CASKTTGRTGDLTGANVLTF; CDR3nt: TGCGCCAGCAAAACAACCGGAAGGACAGGGGATCTGACTGGGGCCAACGTCCTGACTTTC; v_gene: TRBV5-1; d_gene: TRBD1; abundance: NA; j_gene: TRBJ2-6
CDR3aa: CASSVGTQETQYF; CDR3nt: TGTGCCAGCAGCGTAGGGACTCAAGAGACCCAGTACTTC; v_gene: TRBV7-3; d_gene: NA; abundance: NA; j_gene: TRBJ2-5
CDR3aa: CASSLAPGGTDNTYEQYF; CDR3nt: TGTGCCAGCAGCTTAGCCCCAGGTGGGACAGATAATACCTACGAGCAGTACTTC; v_gene: TRBV7-6; d_gene: TRBD1; abundance: NA; j_gene: TRBJ2-7
CDR3aa: CASSLGPRVQPQHF; CDR3nt: TGTGCCAGCAGCTTAGGCCCCAGGGTACAGCCCCAGCATTTT; v_gene: TRBV11-1; d_gene: NA; abundance: NA; j_gene: TRBJ1-5
CDR3aa: CASSPEQQGLRDTEAFF; CDR3nt: TGTGCCAGCTCCCCAGAACAGCAGGGGCTAAGAGACACTGAAGCTTTCTTT; v_gene: TRBV18; d_gene: NA; abundance: NA; j_gene: TRBJ1-1
CDR3aa: CASSSDRGTEAFF; CDR3nt: TGTGCCAGCAGCTCGGACAGGGGAACTGAAGCTTTCTTT; v_gene: TRBV6-5; d_gene: TRBD1; abundance: NA; j_gene: TRBJ1-1
CDR3aa: CASSEGLGSYGYTF; CDR3nt: TGTGCCAGCAGTGAAGGTCTAGGGAGCTATGGCTACACCTTC; v_gene: TRBV2; d_gene: NA; abundance: NA; j_gene: TRBJ1-2
CDR3aa: CASSSSGGSPYEQYF; CDR3nt: TGTGCCAGCAGCTCTTCGGGGGGCAGTCCCTACGAGCAGTACTTC; v_gene: TRBV7-6; d_gene: NA; abundance: few; j_gene: TRBJ2-7
CDR3aa: CASSATGGSGTGELFF; CDR3nt: TGTGCCAGCAGCGCGACTGGGGGGTCGGGCACCGGGGAGCTGTTTTTT; v_gene: TRBV5-5; d_gene: NA; abundance: few; j_gene: TRBJ2-2
CDR3aa: CASSEAWGGTGELFF; CDR3nt: TGTGCCAGCAGTGAAGCGTGGGGAGGCACGGGGGAGCTGTTTTTT; v_gene: TRBV2; d_gene: NA; abundance: NA; j_gene: TRBJ2-2
CDR3aa: CASSLGQGNSPLHF; CDR3nt: TGTGCCAGCAGTCTCGGACAGGGGAATTCACCCCTCCACTTT; v_gene: TRBV2; d_gene: TRBD1; abundance: NA; j_gene: TRBJ1-6
CDR3aa: CASSLAPGQGIDEQYF; CDR3nt: TGCGCCAGCAGCTTGGCACCGGGACAGGGGATCGACGAGCAGTACTTC; v_gene: TRBV5-1; d_gene: TRBD1; abundance: NA; j_gene: TRBJ2-7
CDR3aa: CASSTLDRVDSPLHF; CDR3nt: TGTGCCAGCAGCACCCTAGACAGGGTTGATTCACCCCTCCACTTT; v_gene: TRBV5-4; d_gene: TRBD1; abundance: NA; j_gene: TRBJ1-6
CDR3aa: CASMGGRNEQYF; CDR3nt: TGTGCCAGCATGGGGGGGCGCAACGAGCAGTACTTC; v_gene: TRBV2; d_gene: NA; abundance: NA; j_gene: TRBJ2-7
CDR3aa: CASMLGGSSPLHF; CDR3nt: TGTGCCAGCATGCTAGGGGGCAGTTCACCCCTCCACTTT; v_gene: TRBV2; d_gene: TRBD1; abundance: NA; j_gene: TRBJ1-6
CDR3aa: CASSPLAGGRTDTQYF; CDR3nt: TGTGCCAGCTCTCCCCTTGCGGGAGGAAGGACAGATACGCAGTATTTT; v_gene: TRBV18; d_gene: TRBD2; abundance: NA; j_gene: TRBJ2-3
CDR3aa: CASSRGDRAQETQYF; CDR3nt: TGCGCCAGCAGCCGCGGTGACAGGGCCCAAGAGACCCAGTACTTC; v_gene: TRBV5-1; d_gene: TRBD1; abundance: NA; j_gene: TRBJ2-5
CDR3aa: CASSMLMDGAGNTIYF; CDR3nt: TGTGCCAGTAGTATGCTTATGGACGGGGCTGGAAACACCATATATTTT; v_gene: TRBV19; d_gene: NA; abundance: NA; j_gene: TRBJ1-3
CDR3aa: CASSPIGAARETQYF; CDR3nt: TGTGCCAGCTCACCAATTGGGGCGGCCAGGGAGACCCAGTACTTC; v_gene: TRBV18; d_gene: NA; abundance: NA; j_gene: TRBJ2-5
CDR3aa: CSVFGTVLGNEQFF; CDR3nt: TGCAGCGTCTTTGGGACAGTCCTAGGCAATGAGCAGTTCTTC; v_gene: TRBV29-1; d_gene: TRBD1; abundance: NA; j_gene: TRBJ2-1
CDR3aa: CAISDPSRRGIYGYTF; CDR3nt: TGTGCCATCAGTGACCCCTCGAGGAGGGGAATCTATGGCTACACCTTC; v_gene: TRBV10-3; d_gene: NA; abundance: NA; j_gene: TRBJ1-2
CDR3aa: CSAPFSGELFF; CDR3nt: TGCAGCGCCCCATTTTCCGGGGAGCTGTTTTTT; v_gene: TRBV29-1; d_gene: NA; abundance: NA; j_gene: TRBJ2-2
CDR3aa: CASKSAALETQYF; CDR3nt: TGTGCCAGCAAATCCGCCGCGCTGGAGACCCAGTACTTC; v_gene: TRBV6-6; d_gene: NA; abundance: NA; j_gene: TRBJ2-5
CDR3aa: CASNKRGQQYF; CDR3nt: TGTGCCAGCAATAAGAGGGGACAACAGTACTTC; v_gene: TRBV5-8; d_gene: NA; abundance: few; j_gene: TRBJ2-7
CDR3aa: CASSLPLPGQGGGYTF; CDR3nt: TGTGCCAGCAGCTTGCCATTGCCGGGACAGGGAGGCGGCTACACCTTC; v_gene: TRBV5-6; d_gene: TRBD1; abundance: few; j_gene: TRBJ1-2
CDR3aa: CASSLVAGAADTQYF; CDR3nt: TGTGCCAGCAGCTTAGTGGCGGGAGCGGCAGATACGCAGTATTTT; v_gene: TRBV7-2; d_gene: TRBD2; abundance: NA; j_gene: TRBJ2-3
CDR3aa: CAWKGVNTGELFF; CDR3nt: TGTGCCTGGAAAGGGGTAAACACCGGGGAGCTGTTTTTT; v_gene: TRBV30; d_gene: NA; abundance: NA; j_gene: TRBJ2-2
CDR3aa: CASSRPGTDTQYF; CDR3nt: TGTGCCAGCAGCCGCCCAGGCACAGATACGCAGTATTTT; v_gene: TRBV27; d_gene: NA; abundance: NA; j_gene: TRBJ2-3
CDR3aa: CASRDPGQLNYGYTF; CDR3nt: TGTGCCAGTAGAGATCCGGGACAGCTTAACTATGGCTACACCTTC; v_gene: TRBV19; d_gene: TRBD1; abundance: NA; j_gene: TRBJ1-2
CDR3aa: CASSLGGGLGEQYF; CDR3nt: TGTGCCAGCAGCTTAGGCGGGGGATTGGGTGAGCAGTACTTC; v_gene: TRBV7-2; d_gene: TRBD2; abundance: NA; j_gene: TRBJ2-7
CDR3aa: CASSLPKELAVTDTQYF; CDR3nt: TGCGCCAGCAGCTTACCAAAGGAACTAGCGGTCACAGATACGCAGTATTTT; v_gene: TRBV5-1; d_gene: TRBD2; abundance: NA; j_gene: TRBJ2-3